These 16 T cell receptor beta chains share one sample of origin, sequenced in a study of technical replicates of blood from a handful of donors. Produced via immunoSEQ multiplex PCR; TCRdb's table is partial and in-frame only. The sample has fewer than 95,000 clones, roughly 93% seen once; the top ten hold over 0.2%. Specimen: T cells isolated from PBMCs. The receptors were gathered from a human donor in good health.

The chain is built from TRBV5-1 and TRBJ1-1; 8 bases agree with TRBD1. Germline loops: CDR1 SGHRS, CDR2 YFSETQ. CDR3 length: 18 amino acids. V gave up 4 bases and J gave up 1 base; unmatched junction bases: 15. The DNA for the CDR3 is TGCGCCAGCAGCCCCGGACAGGGCGCGGGGGAGCGGAACACTGAAGCTTTCTTT. It specifies CASSPGQGAGERNTEAFF.

V is TRBV10-3 and J is TRBJ1-1, with 7 positions matching TRBD1. The germline V gene encodes CDR1 ENHRY and CDR2 SYGVKD. V dropped 0 bases and J dropped 2; count of bases not matched to a gene: 12. The CDR3 is 18 residues long. The CDR3: CAISESNKKYRGNTEAFF. CDR3 sequence (DNA): TGTGCCATCAGTGAGTCGAATAAAAAATACAGGGGAAACACTGAAGCTTTCTTT.

V usage is TRBV11-2 and J usage is TRBJ1-4; D ambiguous. The CDR3 contains 14 residues. V was clipped by 1 base and J by 2 bases, with 5 bases between them. In germline, CDR1 is SGHAT, CDR2 FQNNGV. The CDR3: CASSLGLTNEKLFF. In DNA, the CDR3 is TGTGCCAGCAGCTTAGGGCTTACTAATGAAAAACTGTTTTTT.

This clone has only one observation. The chain joins TRBV7-9 to TRBJ1-1; a possible D gene is TRBD1 (5 bases). Germline values: CDR1 SEHNR, CDR2 FQNEAQ (reference sequence). Trimming removed 1 base at V and 1 base at J, with 7 bases between. The CDR3 covers 14 residues. CDR3 amino acids: CASSLEQGNTEAFF. In nucleotides, the CDR3 is TGTGCCAGCAGCTTAGAGCAGGGGAACACTGAAGCTTTCTTT. Based on the CDR3 plus reference TRBV7-9 and TRBJ1-1, the full variable domain is DTGVSQNPRHKITKRGQNVTFRCDPISEHNRLYWYRQTLGQGPEFLTYFQNEAQLEKSRLLSDRFSAERPKGSFSTLEIQRTEQGDSAMYLCASSLEQGNTEAFFGQGTRLTVV.

The rearrangement uses TRBV14 and TRBJ2-7; tentatively, D is TRBD1 (5 bases). Per the germline V gene, CDR1 is SGHDN and CDR2 is FVKESK. V was shortened by 4 bases and J by 3 bases, with 16 bases between the two germline ends. The CDR3 extends over 15 amino acids. CDR3 residues: CASSRGRAVVYEQYF. For the CDR3, the DNA is TGTGCCAGCAGCCGCGGCAGGGCGGTAGTCTACGAGCAGTACTTC.

This chain connects TRBV6-5 to TRBJ2-5, with 8 nucleotides matching TRBD2. The CDR3 totals 14 residues. The trim removed 2 bases at V and 7 bases at J, leaving 6 bases unmatched. Germline CDR1 and CDR2: MNHEY and SVGAGI. The CDR3 sequence is CASSYAGGIVTQYF. The CDR3 bases are TGTGCCAGCAGTTACGCGGGAGGAATCGTGACCCAGTACTTC.

This sequence joins TRBV28 and TRBJ2-7; maybe TRBD2 (6 bases). Germline-derived CDR1 and CDR2 are MDHEN and SYDVKM. Trimming removed 6 bases from V and 12 bases from J, with 24 bases in between. This CDR3 region has 14 residues. CDR3 DNA: TGTGCCAGCAGCCCCCGGAGGGAGCCCACGAGTTTGTACTTC. Amino acids: CASSPRREPTSLYF.

The V and J genes are TRBV6-4 and TRBJ2-7, with TRBD2 identical over 9 bases. V was clipped by 7 bases and J by 5 bases; unmatched bases: 15. The germline V gene has CDR1 MRHNA and CDR2 SNTAGT. The CDR3 totals 16 residues. The CDR3 here is CASTILAGEGSDEQYF. The CDR3, as DNA: TGTGCCAGCACAATCTTAGCGGGAGAAGGCAGCGACGAGCAGTACTTC.

The chain couples TRBV9 to TRBJ2-5; TRBD2 is a possible D gene (7 bases). V lost 3 bases, J lost 0 bases, and 12 bases lay in between. The germline V gene encodes CDR1 SGDLS and CDR2 YYNGEE. CDR3 length: 15 amino acids. The CDR3 loop reads CASSAPGGNQETQYF. The CDR3 DNA reads TGTGCCAGCAGCGCGCCGGGGGGCAACCAAGAGACCCAGTACTTC.

On this clone itself: At one end the junction does not follow the germline gene, possibly because of a read error. V and J are TRBV30 and TRBJ1-1; D is perhaps TRBD1 (5 bases). Germline CDR1 and CDR2: GTSNPN and SVGIG (reference sequence). The CDR3 length is 14 residues. This CDR3 reads CASNLRALNTEAFF. CDR3 sequence (DNA): TGCGCTTCAAACCTCAGGGCCTTGAACACTGAAGCTTTCTTT.

The gene calls are TRBV27 and TRBJ2-7; the D gene is possibly TRBD2 (6 bases). The CDR3 runs 13 residues. Germline CDR1 is MNHEY and CDR2 is SMNVEV (reference sequence). The V end was cut by 6 bases, the J end by 0 bases, with 9 bases between. The CDR3 sequence is CASRGLNSYEQYF. In DNA form, the CDR3 reads TGTGCCAGCAGGGGACTGAACTCCTACGAGCAGTACTTC.

The chain carries TRBV10-3 and TRBJ1-2, with no clear D. The CDR3 runs to 16 residues. CDR1 and CDR2 (germline): ENHRY, SYGVKD. V was trimmed by 0 bases and J by 8 bases, leaving 19 bases between them. CDR3 DNA sequence: TGTGCCATCAGTGAGTCGAACGGGTTTTCCTTCGACGGCTACACCTTC. As protein: CAISESNGFSFDGYTF.

The rearrangement joins TRBV6-4 to TRBJ1-1; D is ambiguous. Trimming pared 6 bases from V and 2 bases from J, leaving 7 bases between. Looked up from germline, CDR1 is MRHNA and CDR2 is SNTAGT. The CDR3 extends over 12 amino acids. The CDR3 region is CASRRGNTEAFF. Here the CDR3 DNA reads TGTGCCAGCAGAAGAGGTAACACTGAAGCTTTCTTT.

This chain uses TRBV6-5 with TRBJ2-2; D is possibly TRBD1 (5 bases). Trimming took 3 bases from V and 6 from J, leaving 14 bases between them. Per the germline V gene, CDR1 is MNHEY and CDR2 is SVGAGI. This CDR3 comprises 15 residues. The CDR3 DNA reads TGTGCCAGCAGTTATCGCAGGGCGTTGGCCGGGGAGCTGTTTTTT. Protein product: CASSYRRALAGELFF.

The chain uses TRBV11-2 and TRBJ1-5; D not resolved. This CDR3 comprises 15 residues. Deletions cut 5 bases from V and 0 bases from J, with 11 bases between. CDR1 is SGHAT and CDR2 is FQNNGV in the germline V gene. The CDR3 reads CASSQLTGSNQPQHF. In DNA form, the CDR3 reads TGTGCCAGCAGCCAACTGACGGGTAGCAATCAGCCCCAGCATTTT.

J is TRBJ2-6 and V is TRBV5-6, with D maybe TRBD1 (6 bases). Germline lookup yields CDR1 SGHDT and CDR2 YYEEEE. This CDR3 region has 17 residues. Trimming pared 4 bases from V and 0 bases from J, leaving 14 bases between. CDR3 loop: CASSHQGLSSGANVLTF. The CDR3 DNA is TGTGCCAGCAGCCACCAGGGGCTAAGCTCTGGGGCCAACGTCCTGACTTTC.